What follows is one T cell receptor (beta chain) and its context. These data are taken from a study of T cell changes during pregnancy in multiple sclerosis. TCRdb keeps only in-frame clones here, not all; method: immunoSEQ multiplex PCR. The sample lists about 100,000 clones, just under 95% occurring once. Germline CDR1 MNHEY, CDR2 SMNVEV (reference sequence). The CDR3 runs to 17 residues. Trimming removed 2 bases at V and 8 bases at J, with 24 bases between. The clonotype was recovered from a female donor in good health, enrolled as a control in a pregnancy study. Specimen: peripheral blood, collected in the third trimester of pregnancy. The genes are TRBV27 and TRBJ1-2, with D perhaps TRBD1 (6 bases). CDR3 in DNA: TGTGCCAGCAGTTTAACAGCCGGGGCAGGGGCACTATACGGCTACACCTTC. This sequence encodes CASSLTAGAGALYGYTF.